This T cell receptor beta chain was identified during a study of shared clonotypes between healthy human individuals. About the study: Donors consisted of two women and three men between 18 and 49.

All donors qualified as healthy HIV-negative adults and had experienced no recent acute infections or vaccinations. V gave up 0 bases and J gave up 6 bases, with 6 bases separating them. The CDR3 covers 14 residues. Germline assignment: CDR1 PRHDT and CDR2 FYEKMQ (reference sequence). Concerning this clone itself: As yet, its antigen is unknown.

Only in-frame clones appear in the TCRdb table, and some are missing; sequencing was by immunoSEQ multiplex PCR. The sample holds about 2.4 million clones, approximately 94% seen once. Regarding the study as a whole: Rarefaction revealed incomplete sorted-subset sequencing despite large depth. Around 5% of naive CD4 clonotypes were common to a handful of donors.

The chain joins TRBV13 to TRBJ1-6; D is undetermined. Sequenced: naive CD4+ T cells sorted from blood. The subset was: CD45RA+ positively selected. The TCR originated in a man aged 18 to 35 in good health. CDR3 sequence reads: CASSLGTFNSPLHF. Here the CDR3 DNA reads TGTGCCAGCAGCTTAGGCACGTTTAATTCACCCCTCCACTTT.